The rows below give T cell receptor beta chains drawn from one sample of a study of shared clonotypes between healthy human individuals. Libraries were prepared by immunoSEQ multiplex PCR; TCRdb keeps only in-frame clonotypes and omits some of them. This sample yields 2.5 million or so clones, of which over 85% are seen a single time; 0.13% to 0.15% belongs to the top ten. The sample taken for sequencing was naive CD4+ T cells sorted from blood. The receptors originated from a man younger than 30 in good health. Both conserved end residues are part of each CDR3. D genes are given only for firm matches. Size is omitted from some rows. Given values are once, few, many or a class for expanded clones.

clone size	CDR3 length	V gene	J gene	D gene	CDR3 DNA	CDR3 protein
-	13	TRBV7-2	TRBJ2-7	-	TGTGCCAGCAGCTTCAGGCGCGCCTACGAGCAGTACTTC	CASSFRRAYEQYF
once	13	TRBV2	TRBJ2-2	-	TGTGCCAGCAGTGAACAGGGTATCGGGGAGCTGTTTTTT	CASSEQGIGELFF
-	13	TRBV30	TRBJ2-7	-	TGTGCCTGGACCAGGGACCTGTCCTACGAGCAGTACTTC	CAWTRDLSYEQYF
-	13	TRBV29-1	TRBJ1-1	-	TGCAGCGTTGTGGGGACCATGAACACTGAAGCTTTCTTT	CSVVGTMNTEAFF
-	17	TRBV2	TRBJ1-5	TRBD1	TGTGCCAGCAGTGGGGGACAGGGGCGGTCGGGCAATCAGCCCCAGCATTTT	CASSGGQGRSGNQPQHF
-	13	TRBV19	TRBJ1-5	-	TGTGCCAGTAGCCGGTTGGGGAATCAGCCCCAGCATTTT	CASSRLGNQPQHF
-	16	TRBV7-2	TRBJ1-5	TRBD1	TGTGCCAGCAGCTTGACAGGGGTAAATAGCAATCAGCCCCAGCATTTT	CASSLTGVNSNQPQHF
-	16	TRBV2	TRBJ2-7	TRBD2	TGTGCCAGCAGTATCATCTTAGCGGGGGGGCCTTACGAGCAGTACTTC	CASSIILAGGPYEQYF
-	13	TRBV27	TRBJ2-1	-	TGTGCCAGCACCACACCGCGAGCCTCTTTACTGTTCTTC	CASTTPRASLLFF
-	14	TRBV30	TRBJ2-5	-	TGTGCCTGGAGTATGGGGGCAGCCCAAGAGACCCAGTACTTC	CAWSMGAAQETQYF
-	15	TRBV2	TRBJ2-1	-	TGTGCCAGCAGTGTAACAGTTTTGGGTTCCAGTGAGCAGTTCTTC	CASSVTVLGSSEQFF
-	13	TRBV18	TRBJ2-7	TRBD2	TGTGCCAGCTCGCCCACTAGCGGGAGGGAGCAGTACTTC	CASSPTSGREQYF
-	16	TRBV19	TRBJ2-1	-	TGTGCCAGTAGTATAGTCATCCTCGGGCCCTACAATGAGCAGTTCTTC	CASSIVILGPYNEQFF
-	14	TRBV5-5	TRBJ2-5	TRBD2	TGTGCCAGCAGCTCCCCGGGGGGGCAAGAGACCCAGTACTTC	CASSSPGGQETQYF
-	15	TRBV28	TRBJ1-1	TRBD1	TGTGCCAGCAGTTTACCGGACAGGGGGCAAACTGAAGCTTTCTTT	CASSLPDRGQTEAFF
-	13	TRBV28	TRBJ2-5	TRBD1	TGTGCCAGCACTGCGACAGGGTCAGAGACCCAGTACTTC	CASTATGSETQYF
-	15	TRBV5-1	TRBJ1-1	-	TGCGCCAGCAGCTTGGATGGGGGGCGGAACACTGAAGCTTTCTTT	CASSLDGGRNTEAFF